This T cell receptor (beta chain) derives from a study of a mutant IDH1 vaccine in newly diagnosed glioma (dated by TCRdb to the early 2020s). For the study in its entirety: Eight vaccinations were administered to patients in weeks 1, 3, 5, 7, 11, 15, 19 and 23, corresponding to visits V03 through V10. In the chemotherapy-containing groups, vaccination started alongside temozolomide cycles, whereas in patients who had radiotherapy alone it started 4-6 weeks after radiotherapy. Of the roughly 30 treated patients, approximately 60% were male and approximately 40% were female, and a mean age of about 37 years was recorded. Prior to enrollment, standard therapy consisting of radiotherapy alone, temozolomide alone, or radiochemotherapy with temozolomide had been administered to patients, with the combination being received by most patients. Six visits were used for peripheral blood collection: V03 (baseline), V05, V07, V10, V12 and V13. Longitudinal TCRB deep sequencing was done for about two dozen treated patients, wherever samples were available for exploratory analyses.

Based on the germline V gene, the CDR1 and CDR2 sequences are LGHNA and YSLEER. Inclusive of the bounding cysteine and phenylalanine, the CDR3 is 15 residues long. Only the CDR3 portion is preserved as DNA: 45 bases, with reading frame beginning at the first base. Trimming takes 4 bases off V and 6 bases off J; junction bases not matched to a gene: 2. Summary of the overall study and its limitations: Availability determined which PBMC samples were chosen for TCRB deep sequencing. The authors noted that analyses of patient blood samples could not be reproduced because of sample limitations. No apparent relationship was observed between pseudoprogression and alterations in the top peripheral T cell clonotypes detected by TCRB sequencing. Immune responses induced by the vaccine were seen in around 94% of patients across multiple MHC alleles.

As concerns this clone: Its cognate antigen has yet to be identified. No much larger clonotype is one base removed from it; base qualities were not supplied.

Sample time point, as interpreted from the label and publication: week 23, last vaccination. Every vaccine dose consisted of 300 ug of a 20-mer mutant IDH1 peptide in Montanide, administered subcutaneously together with topical imiquimod. The donors had newly diagnosed IDH1-mutant astrocytomas of WHO grade 3 or 4 that showed loss of nuclear ATRX. The samples were drawn from NOA16, a multicentre, single-arm, open-label phase I trial in Germany that tested a mutant IDH1 peptide vaccine in humans for the first time. The DNeasy Blood and Tissue Kit was used to extract genomic DNA from EDTA blood for TCRB sequencing. Library generation was performed with the immunoSEQ multiplex PCR assay. Following the manufacturer's protocol, the hsTCRB Kit was used to amplify rearranged TCR beta chain sequences. Sequencing of TCRB libraries was carried out on an Illumina MiSeq. In the paper's pipeline: Demultiplexing, trimming and gene mapping were performed with the kit vendor's proprietary platform. Sourced from immuneACCESS, this table was stored by TCRdb with only in-frame sequences that have V and J called. A share of the clones is absent; for the studies checked, an unresolved V gene accounts for under half, and the remainder has no known explanation. Clone size and V and J calls were adopted from that table, with D and trimming inferred from the DNA. The sample table lists approximately 41,000 clones, 78% of them with a count of one. Of the sample, about 6.3% falls within the top ten clones.

This receptor was taken from a woman aged 40 to 50 with glioma. Some clones in this sample may be carry-over from other donors' samples. Rearrangement joined TRBV4-3 to TRBJ2-3, with 15 central nucleotides matching TRBD2. This sample comprised PBMCs, obtained from a glioma patient whose treatment included an IDH1 peptide vaccine. The nucleotides read TGCGCCAGCAGCCCGGGACTAGCGGGGGGCGATACGCAGTATTTT. This translates into CASSPGLAGGDTQYF.